This T cell receptor beta chain is drawn from a study of cytomegalovirus exposure and HLA in healthy donors. The CDR3 loop spans 13 amino acids. Trimming cost V 10 bases and J 3 bases, with 16 bases left between them. Per the germline V gene, CDR1 is MDHEN and CDR2 is SYDVKM. Primers included in the PCR were 60 Vbeta and 13 Jbeta primers. The data were produced by immunoSEQ multiplex PCR, yet TCRdb's version contains in-frame clones alone and is incomplete. The sample lists around 130,000 clones; 70% to 75% were seen once. The origin of this receptor is a middle-aged woman in good health and CMV-seropositive. V usage is TRBV28 and J usage is TRBJ2-7; maybe TRBD1 (5 bases). The sequenced sample consisted of PBMCs. CDR3 DNA: TGTGCCACCCGAGACAGTAGGAGCTACGAGCAGTACTTC. It yields the protein CATRDSRSYEQYF.